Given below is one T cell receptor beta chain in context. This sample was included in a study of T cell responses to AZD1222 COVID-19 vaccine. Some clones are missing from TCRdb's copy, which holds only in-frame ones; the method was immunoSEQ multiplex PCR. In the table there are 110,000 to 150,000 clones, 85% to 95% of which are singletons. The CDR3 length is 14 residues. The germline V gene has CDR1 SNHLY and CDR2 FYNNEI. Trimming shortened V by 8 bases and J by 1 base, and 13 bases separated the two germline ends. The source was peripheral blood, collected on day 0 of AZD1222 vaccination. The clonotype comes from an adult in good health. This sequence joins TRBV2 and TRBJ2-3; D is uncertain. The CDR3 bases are TGTGCCAGCGAAGGACGGTGGGGCACAGATACGCAGTATTTT. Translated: CASEGRWGTDTQYF.